This T cell receptor beta chain was found in a study of shared clonotypes between healthy human individuals. Per germline, CDR1 SGHTA and CDR2 FQGTGA. The V gene lost 2 bases and the J gene lost 7 bases, with 11 bases spanning the gap. CDR3 length: 13 residues. Clones were read by immunoSEQ multiplex PCR, and TCRdb kept only the in-frame ones, dropping some. Here the sample spans hundreds of thousands of clones, around 78% being singletons. This clonotype was sampled from a woman between 40 and 55 years old in good health. Some clones in this sample may be carry-over from other donors' samples. The chain carries TRBV7-3 and TRBJ1-2, with a tentative D call TRBD1 (5 bases). Sequencing input: PBMCs. The CDR3 here is CASSLLGTAGYTF. The CDR3 DNA reads TGTGCCAGCAGCTTATTAGGGACGGCTGGCTACACCTTC.